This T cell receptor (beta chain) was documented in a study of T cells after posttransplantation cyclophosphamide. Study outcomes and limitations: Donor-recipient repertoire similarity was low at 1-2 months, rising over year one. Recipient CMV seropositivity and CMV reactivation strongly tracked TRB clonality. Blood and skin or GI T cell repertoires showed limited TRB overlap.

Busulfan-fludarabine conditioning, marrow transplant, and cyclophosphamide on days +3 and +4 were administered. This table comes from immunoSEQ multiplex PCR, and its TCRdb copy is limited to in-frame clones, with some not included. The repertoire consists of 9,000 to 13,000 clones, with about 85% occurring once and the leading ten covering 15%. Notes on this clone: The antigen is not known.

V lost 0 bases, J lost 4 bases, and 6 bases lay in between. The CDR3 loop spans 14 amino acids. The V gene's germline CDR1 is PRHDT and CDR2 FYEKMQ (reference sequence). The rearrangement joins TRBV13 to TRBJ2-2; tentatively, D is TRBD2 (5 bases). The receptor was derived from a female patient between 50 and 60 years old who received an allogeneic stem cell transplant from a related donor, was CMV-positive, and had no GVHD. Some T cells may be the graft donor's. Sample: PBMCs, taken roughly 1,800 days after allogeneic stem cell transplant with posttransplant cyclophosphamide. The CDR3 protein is CASSLGGITGELFF. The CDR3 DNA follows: TGTGCCAGCAGCTTAGGCGGGATCACCGGGGAGCTGTTTTTT. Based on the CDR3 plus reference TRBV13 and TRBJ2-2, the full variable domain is AAGVIQSPRHLIKEKRETATLKCYPIPRHDTVYWYQQGPGQDPQFLISFYEKMQSDKGSIPDRFSAQQFSDYHSELNMSSLELGDSALYFCASSLGGITGELFFGEGSRLTVL.